This is a list of T cell receptor beta chains from one sample in a study of identical twins. TCRdb reprocessed the 5' RACE reads via MiXCR and lists one record per CDR3 protein. The table shows roughly 720,000 distinct CDR3 sequences, with about 20% occurring only once. This sample also appeared in a second study, on T cells expressing NK-cell markers.

Sequenced input: PBMCs. The origin of the receptors is a woman between 18 and 29 years old in good health. Each CDR3 is given with its conserved first and last residue. A D gene is named only where the DNA matches it firmly. Not all rows give a size; the values are once, few, many and, for expanded clones, a class.

v_gene	d_gene	abundance	j_gene	CDR3aa	CDR3nt
TRBV5-1	NA	NA	TRBJ2-1	CASCLSHNEQFF	TGCGCCAGCTGCCTAAGCCACAATGAGCAGTTCTTC
TRBV18	NA	few	TRBJ2-7	CATRGGGDEQYF	TGTGCCACCAGGGGGGGAGGAGACGAGCAGTACTTC
TRBV20-1	TRBD2	NA	TRBJ2-7	CSARKGPSGSSPNEQYF	TGCAGTGCTAGAAAGGGACCTAGCGGGAGTTCCCCCAACGAGCAGTACTTC
TRBV27	TRBD2	NA	TRBJ2-3	CASRVLAGISDTQYF	TGTGCCAGCAGGGTGTTAGCGGGGATTTCAGATACGCAGTATTTT
TRBV20-1	NA	once	TRBJ1-1	CSANRQQVNTEAFF	TGCAGTGCTAACAGACAGCAGGTGAACACTGAAGCTTTCTTT
TRBV12-3/TRBV12-4	NA	NA	TRBJ1-1	CASSLPGRPTEAFF	TGTGCCAGCAGTCTTCCGGGACGGCCGACTGAAGCTTTCTTT
TRBV5-1	NA	many	TRBJ2-3	CASKDRPTDTQYF	TGCGCCAGCAAGGACAGACCCACAGATACGCAGTATTTT
TRBV12-3/TRBV12-4	TRBD2	NA	TRBJ2-5	CASSVLAVETQYF	TGTGCCAGCAGCGTACTAGCGGTGGAGACCCAGTACTTC
TRBV11-2	TRBD2	few	TRBJ2-7	CASSGGTSGRITPSYEQYF	TGTGCCAGCAGCGGTGGGACTAGCGGGAGGATCACCCCCTCCTACGAGCAGTACTTC
TRBV7-2	TRBD2	NA	TRBJ2-3	CASSLAGTSLTDTQYF	TGTGCCAGCAGCTTAGCTGGGACTAGCCTCACAGATACGCAGTATTTT
TRBV5-1	TRBD1	NA	TRBJ1-6	CASSLAGGSYNSPLHF	TGCGCCAGCAGCTTGGCAGGGGGGTCCTATAATTCACCCCTCCACTTT
TRBV12-3/TRBV12-4	NA	once	TRBJ1-2	CASSLNSGGYTF	TGTGCCAGCAGTTTGAACAGCGGGGGCTACACCTTC
TRBV27	TRBD2	NA	TRBJ2-1	CASSSRLAGGLRSSYNEQFF	TGTGCCAGCAGTTCCAGACTAGCGGGGGGACTGAGGAGCTCCTACAATGAGCAGTTCTTC
TRBV6-5	NA	few	TRBJ1-5	CASSSGGVNQPQHF	TGTGCCAGCAGTTCTGGCGGGGTCAATCAGCCCCAGCATTTT
TRBV9	NA	NA	TRBJ2-1	CASSVGGSSSYNEQFF	TGTGCCAGCAGCGTCGGCGGGTCGAGCTCCTACAATGAGCAGTTCTTC
TRBV20-1	NA	few	TRBJ1-2	CSARRRANYGYTF	TGCAGTGCTCGCCGGAGAGCTAACTATGGCTACACCTTC
TRBV13	TRBD2	few	TRBJ2-2	CASNSGGNTGELFF	TGTGCCAGCAATAGCGGGGGAAACACCGGGGAGCTGTTTTTT
TRBV29-1	TRBD1	NA	TRBJ2-5	CSARPGTGVETQYF	TGCAGCGCTAGACCCGGGACAGGGGTAGAGACCCAGTACTTC
TRBV4-3	NA	NA	TRBJ1-6	CASSRSVGGGEKSPLHF	TGCGCCAGCAGCCGGTCGGTGGGTGGGGGCGAGAAATCACCCCTCCACTTT
TRBV11-2	NA	NA	TRBJ2-1	CASSSWDLDEQFF	TGTGCCAGCAGCTCCTGGGACTTGGATGAGCAGTTCTTC
TRBV10-3	TRBD2	NA	TRBJ2-1	CAIRSTGGSNEQFF	TGTGCCATCAGGTCGACGGGGGGTAGCAATGAGCAGTTCTTC
TRBV12-3/TRBV12-4	NA	many	TRBJ2-5	CASSLHSAETQYF	TGTGCCAGCAGCTTACATAGCGCGGAGACCCAGTACTTC
TRBV7-9	NA	few	TRBJ2-3	CASSTNADTQYF	TGTGCCAGCAGCACTAACGCAGATACGCAGTATTTT
TRBV12-3/TRBV12-4	NA	few	TRBJ2-1	CASGGQDPRGEQFF	TGTGCCAGCGGGGGCCAAGATCCTCGCGGTGAGCAGTTCTTC
TRBV2	TRBD1	NA	TRBJ2-7	CASSRGTALYEQYF	TGTGCCAGCAGTAGGGGGACAGCCCTCTACGAGCAGTACTTC
TRBV20-1	TRBD2	few	TRBJ2-1	CSALGLAINEQFF	TGCAGTGCACTGGGACTAGCGATAAATGAGCAGTTCTTC
TRBV20-1	NA	NA	TRBJ1-2	CSAREGPTGYTF	TGCAGTGCTAGAGAGGGCCCGACGGGCTACACCTTC
TRBV20-1	NA	few	TRBJ2-5	CSARVLGARETQYF	TGCAGTGCTAGAGTTCTGGGGGCTCGAGAGACCCAGTACTTC
TRBV20-1	TRBD1	NA	TRBJ2-2	CSARGRTGGTGELFF	TGCAGTGCTAGAGGAAGGACAGGGGGCACCGGGGAGCTGTTTTTT
TRBV12-3/TRBV12-4	TRBD1	few	TRBJ2-5	CASSPGQGFIETQYF	TGTGCCAGCAGTCCGGGACAGGGGTTTATTGAGACCCAGTACTTC
TRBV4-1	NA	few	TRBJ1-4	CASSQDRNVPKVFF	TGCGCCAGCAGCCAAGATCGGAACGTCCCTAAGGTGTTTTTT
TRBV7-9	NA	NA	TRBJ1-2	CASSLVEAYGYTF	TGTGCCAGCAGCTTAGTTGAGGCCTATGGCTACACCTTC
TRBV5-1	NA	few	TRBJ2-1	CASSTKGYNEQFF	TGCGCCAGCAGCACTAAGGGCTACAATGAGCAGTTCTTC
TRBV20-1	NA	NA	TRBJ2-1	CSARKGAGSGNEQFF	TGCAGTGCTAGGAAAGGGGCGGGCTCAGGGAATGAGCAGTTCTTC
TRBV4-3	TRBD2	few	TRBJ2-1	CASSQVGTNNNEQFF	TGCGCCAGCAGCCAAGTCGGGACTAATAACAATGAGCAGTTCTTC
TRBV20-1	NA	few	TRBJ1-1	CSASRDPGITEAFF	TGCAGTGCTAGCAGGGACCCTGGAATCACTGAAGCTTTCTTT
TRBV12-5	TRBD1	few	TRBJ2-5	CASGLVRGTAQETQYF	TGTGCTAGTGGTTTGGTACGAGGGACAGCTCAAGAGACCCAGTACTTC